This paragraph covers one T cell receptor (beta chain) sequence. Data came from immunoSEQ multiplex PCR; TCRdb stores just in-frame clones and leaves some out. Of 35,000 to 55,000 clones listed, approximately 77% are singletons. The data derive from a study of radiotherapy plus CTLA-4 blockade in lung cancer. The CDR3 consists of 13 residues. CDR1 MDHEN and CDR2 SYDVKM come from the germline V gene. Trimming removed 6 bases from V and 2 bases from J, with 7 bases in between. The TCR was taken from a human donor with non-small cell lung cancer whose response to radiotherapy plus ipilimumab could not be evaluated. The sample here was peripheral blood, taken from a patient treated with radiotherapy plus ipilimumab. The gene calls are TRBV28 and TRBJ1-4, with D unresolved. CDR3 protein: CASSLITNEKLFF. The CDR3 DNA reads TGTGCCAGCAGCCTAATCACTAATGAAAAACTGTTTTTT.